The clone carrying this T cell receptor (beta chain) turned up a few times. Its specificity is not known. Stem cell-like memory, regulatory, central memory and naive CD4+ cells were sorted via CD45RO/CCR7/CD25/CD127/CD95/CD27. Sort purity for all populations was recorded as exceeding 98%. Isolated RNA was reverse transcribed in full, so expressed TCRB transcripts were sequenced. Sequencing was performed with immunoSEQ multiplex PCR; in TCRdb, only in-frame clones are kept and a portion is missing. The repertoire consists of 400,000 or so clones, with 8.5% to 10% occurring once and the leading ten covering 0.55% to 0.75%. This CDR3 has 13 amino acids. CDR1 MGHRA and CDR2 YSYEKL come from the germline V gene. Between the trimmed V and J ends, which lost 3 bases and 1 base, there was a span of 6 bases. The data stem from a study of beta chain features in type 1 diabetes. As for the study in general: Analysis included 107,917,701 sorted cells drawn from all samples.

Study observations and caveats: All four CD4+ subsets of Type 1 diabetes patients contained TCRB CDR3s that were moderately but significantly shorter.

This rearrangement joins TRBV4-1 to TRBJ1-1; D uncertain. The receptor's source is a man aged 25 to 40 with type 1 diabetes. Sequencing was performed on central memory CD4+ T cells from blood. CDR3 amino acids: CASSQYRNTEAFF. As DNA, the CDR3 is TGCGCCAGCAGCCAGTACAGGAACACTGAAGCTTTCTTT.